The 21 T cell receptor beta chains in this list originate from one sample, sequenced in a study of T cell clonotyping in hematopoietic cell transplantation. Only in-frame clones appear in the TCRdb table, and some are missing; sequencing was by immunoSEQ multiplex PCR. Among 6,500 to 8,000 clones listed, just over 85% were seen once. Described time point: recipient sample about 28 days before transplant, after cytoreduction. The sample here was peripheral blood mononuclear cells, taken before stem cell transplant. Every receptor here comes from a man aged 25 to 45 with acute myeloid leukemia. Some clones in this sample may be carry-over from other donors' samples.

In nucleotides, the CDR3 is TGTGCCAGCAGTTACGCGCGGACTAGCGGCTACGAGCAGTACTTC. This codes for CASSYARTSGYEQYF. This rearrangement joins TRBV6-5 to TRBJ2-7, with TRBD2 matching 10 bases. The ends lost 2 bases at V and 3 bases at J; junction bases unmatched: 4. CDR1 and CDR2 (germline): MNHEY, SVGAGI. The CDR3 runs 15 residues.

This clone was observed a handful of times. As DNA, the CDR3 is TGTGCCAGCAGGGTTTCGAGCTACGAGCAGTACTTC. Its protein product is CASRVSSYEQYF. This chain connects TRBV2 to TRBJ2-7; D unclear. Trimming removed 6 bases from V and 3 bases from J, with 9 bases in between. The CDR3 is 12 residues long. CDR1 SNHLY and CDR2 FYNNEI come from the germline V gene.

The count of this clone is one. The chain uses TRBV4-2 and TRBJ1-2; the match to TRBD1 covers 9 bases. CDR1 is LGHNA and CDR2 is YNFKEQ in the germline V gene. After removal of 1 base from V and 4 bases from J, the junction contained 1 base not matched to a gene. The CDR3 loop spans 14 amino acids. CDR3 sequence reads: CASSQGQGGYGYTF. Here the CDR3 DNA reads TGTGCCAGCAGCCAAGGACAGGGGGGCTATGGCTACACCTTC.

The V and J genes are TRBV2 and TRBJ2-7, with 9 nucleotides matching TRBD1. CDR1 and CDR2 (germline): SNHLY, FYNNEI. The CDR3 has 13 amino acids. The trim removed 8 bases at V and 5 bases at J, leaving 7 bases unmatched. The CDR3 sequence: CASGHGTGNEQYF. The CDR3, as DNA: TGTGCCAGCGGCCACGGGACAGGGAACGAGCAGTACTTC.

This chain links TRBV2 with TRBJ2-7; maybe TRBD2 (6 bases). The germline CDR1 and CDR2 sequences are SNHLY and FYNNEI. The V and J ends lost 4 bases and 3 bases respectively, with 16 bases between them. The CDR3 runs 15 residues. CDR3 nucleotide sequence: TGTGCCAGCAGTGTGTTCTGGACTACCCTCTACGAGCAGTACTTC. Translated: CASSVFWTTLYEQYF.

J is TRBJ1-3 and V is TRBV4-3; D is possibly TRBD1 (6 bases). This CDR3 is 15 amino acids long. Per germline, CDR1 LGHNA and CDR2 YSLEER. V was trimmed by 2 bases and J by 4 bases, leaving 12 bases between them. The CDR3 reads CASSQQTGTGNTIYF. The CDR3 DNA is TGCGCCAGCAGCCAACAAACAGGGACGGGAAACACCATATATTTT.

The chain couples TRBV5-5 to TRBJ2-5; D not certain. V was cut by 4 bases and J by 6 bases, with 7 bases left in between. CDR1 is SGHKS and CDR2 is YYEKEE in the germline V gene (reference sequence). This CDR3 has 11 amino acids. CDR3 in amino acids: CASSLSQTQYF. Here the CDR3 DNA reads TGTGCCAGCAGCCTAAGCCAGACCCAGTACTTC. Based on the CDR3 plus reference TRBV5-5 and TRBJ2-5, the full variable domain is DAGVTQSPTHLIKTRGQQVTLRCSPISGHKSVSWYQQVLGQGPQFIFQYYEKEERGRGNFPDRFSARQFPNYSSELNVNALLLGDSALYLCASSLSQTQYFGPGTRLLVL.

The rearrangement joins TRBV4-2 to TRBJ2-1; tentatively, D is TRBD1 (6 bases). The CDR3 runs to 15 residues. Between the trimmed V and J ends, which lost 0 bases and 2 bases, there was a span of 8 bases. Per germline, CDR1 LGHNA and CDR2 YNFKEQ. CDR3 nucleotide sequence: TGTGCCAGCAGCCAAGATGAGGGGGCCTACAATGAGCAGTTCTTC. Amino acid sequence: CASSQDEGAYNEQFF.

CDR3 DNA: TGTGCCAGCAGCCAAGATGGATTTGGGGTCACTGAAGCTTTCTTT. Protein: CASSQDGFGVTEAFF. V is TRBV14 and J is TRBJ1-1; no definite D call. The germline gives CDR1 SGHDN, CDR2 FVKESK. This CDR3 is built from 15 residues. The V gene lost 0 bases and the J gene lost 4 bases, with 12 bases spanning the gap.

This chain connects TRBV28 to TRBJ2-7; 7 nucleotides line up with TRBD1. Losses at the gene ends were 5 bases for V and 11 bases for J; bases not matched to a gene: 9. The CDR3 totals 12 residues. Germline CDR1 MDHEN, CDR2 SYDVKM. The CDR3 reads CASSPPRGGEYF. The CDR3 DNA sequence: TGTGCCAGCAGTCCTCCGAGAGGGGGCGAGTACTTC.

CDR3 nucleotides: TGTGCCAGCAGCTTAGTGCAAGAGACCCAGTACTTC. This translates into CASSLVQETQYF. The chain combines TRBV11-2 with TRBJ2-5; D is unclear. V was cut by 1 base and J by 2 bases, with 2 bases left in between. This CDR3 comprises 12 residues. Germline V gene lookup returns CDR1 SGHAT and CDR2 FQNNGV.

V and J are TRBV28 and TRBJ2-6; D is undetermined. Germline V CDR1 and CDR2: MDHEN, SYDVKM. CDR3 size: 15 residues. Trimming removed 1 base from V and 0 bases from J, with 4 bases in between. The CDR3 nucleotides are TGTGCCAGCAGTTTATTAACCTCTGGGGCCAACGTCCTGACTTTC. Its translation is CASSLLTSGANVLTF.

The chain uses TRBV4-1 and TRBJ1-5; D is unclear. Germline assignment: CDR1 MGHRA and CDR2 YSYEKL. CDR3 length equals 15 residues. The V end was cut by 2 bases, the J end by 3 bases, with 11 bases between. As DNA, the CDR3 is TGCGCCAGCAGCCAACAGTCGGAGTACAATCAGCCCCAGCATTTT. Its translation is CASSQQSEYNQPQHF.

The chain recombines TRBV30 with TRBJ2-3; 9 bases align to TRBD1. The V and J ends lost 1 base and 1 base, in that order; junction bases with no gene match: 0. The germline V gene has CDR1 GTSNPN and CDR2 SVGIG (reference sequence). This CDR3 spans 14 amino acids. CDR3 in DNA: TGTGCCTGGAGTGGGACAGGGGGCACAGATACGCAGTATTTT. Translating gives CAWSGTGGTDTQYF.

V is TRBV4-1 and J is TRBJ1-1; D ambiguous. V gave up 5 bases and J gave up 1 base, with 11 bases separating them. From germline, CDR1 is MGHRA and CDR2 YSYEKL. The CDR3 has 14 amino acids. The CDR3, as DNA: TGCGCCAGCAGCACCCGGACGGAGAACACTGAAGCTTTCTTT. Translated, it gives CASSTRTENTEAFF.

The genes are TRBV27 and TRBJ2-7, with D unresolved. The germline V gene has CDR1 MNHEY and CDR2 SMNVEV (reference sequence). The CDR3 runs 11 residues. V dropped 6 bases and J dropped 9 bases, with 12 bases sitting between them. CDR3 bases: TGTGCCAGCAGCCAAGGACGTTCGCAGTACTTC. Residues: CASSQGRSQYF.

The chain recombines TRBV5-1 with TRBJ1-1; no firm D call. The CDR3 contains 13 residues. The V end was cut by 0 bases, the J end by 6 bases, with 9 bases between. Germline V CDR1 and CDR2: SGHRS, YFSETQ. For the CDR3, the DNA is TGCGCCAGCAGCTTGGCGGTTGGGGCTGAAGCTTTCTTT. Translating it yields CASSLAVGAEAFF.

The genes are TRBV28 and TRBJ2-1, with 10 bases identical to TRBD2. The CDR3 sequence is 15 residues long. The ends lost 8 bases at V and 5 bases at J; junction bases unmatched: 9. Germline CDR1 is MDHEN and CDR2 is SYDVKM. The CDR3 protein is CASFVSGRADNEQFF. The CDR3 bases are TGTGCCAGCTTCGTAAGCGGGAGGGCCGACAATGAGCAGTTCTTC.

This chain links TRBV7-2 with TRBJ1-5; D is ambiguous. V shed 1 base and J shed 5 bases, with 9 bases lying between them. CDR1 SGHTA and CDR2 FQGNSA come from the germline V gene. This CDR3 contains 14 residues. The CDR3 here is CASSLGGFHQPQHF. Written as DNA, the CDR3 is TGTGCCAGCAGCTTAGGAGGGTTTCATCAGCCCCAGCATTTT.

For this clone: A clone one base away is much larger, so this may be a read error. No conserved phenylalanine or tryptophan is present at the end of the CDR3, so a read error is the likely explanation. The chain uses TRBV4-1 and TRBJ1-6, with TRBD1 matching 7 bases. Germline values: CDR1 MGHRA, CDR2 YSYEKL. CDR3 length: 15 residues. The trim removed 3 bases at V and 4 bases at J, leaving 3 bases unmatched. CDR3 in DNA: TGCGCCAGCAGCCAGCCGGGACAGTATAATTCACCCCTCCACTCT. Amino acids: CASSQPGQYNSPLHS.

This chain connects TRBV11-2 to TRBJ2-3; no definite D call. Trimming took 0 bases from V and 5 from J, leaving 15 bases between them. The CDR3 length is 16 residues. Per the germline V gene, CDR1 is SGHAT and CDR2 is FQNNGV. CDR3 amino acids: CASSLDPLRFEDTQYF. The CDR3, as DNA: TGTGCCAGCAGCTTAGATCCGCTTCGGTTCGAAGATACGCAGTATTTT.